This note documents a single T cell receptor (beta chain) sequence. As yet, its antigen is unknown. Both 60 Vbeta primers and 13 Jbeta primers went into the PCR. Profiling relied on immunoSEQ multiplex PCR, and the TCRdb table lists in-frame clones only, not all of them. The data show tens of thousands of clones, with 75% seen just once and about 7.1% held by the top ten. The sample comes from a study of cytomegalovirus exposure and HLA in healthy donors. Study details: Earlier sequencing of some 180 million T cells yielded 100 million to 140 million unique TCR beta sequences. Study findings and constraints: A later analysis found most CMV-associated TCR beta chains apparently HLA-restricted. According to an earlier analysis, most TCR beta V segments yielded productive rearrangements about 90% or about 30% of the time. Per a later analysis, fewer than 20,000 TCR beta sequences showed association with HLA alleles at 0.05 false discovery rate.

The TCR originated in a woman in her twenties or thirties in good health and CMV-seropositive. The source material was PBMCs.

CDR3 bases: TGTGCCAGCAGCGCCAGGGACACCTCTGGAAACACCATATATTTT. It is translated as CASSARDTSGNTIYF. This chain connects TRBV9 to TRBJ1-3; TRBD1 is a possible D gene (6 bases). Germline values: CDR1 SGDLS, CDR2 YYNGEE. The CDR3 loop spans 15 amino acids. The V end lost 3 bases, the J end lost 0 bases, and 10 bases lay between the germline ends.